The T cell receptor (beta chain) described here comes from a study of cytomegalovirus exposure and HLA in healthy donors. At the level of the study: Sequencing of approximately 190 million T cells in an earlier analysis found 90 million to 120 million unique TCR beta sequences.

About this clone: The target antigen is unknown.

The PCR contained 60 Vbeta and 13 Jbeta primers. The data were produced by immunoSEQ multiplex PCR, yet TCRdb's version contains in-frame clones alone and is incomplete. This sample has tens of thousands of clones; around four fifths occur once, and the top ten carry around 7%. Study findings and constraints: Within a later analysis, the majority of CMV-associated TCR beta chains appeared HLA-restricted.

CDR1 LNHNV and CDR2 YYDKDF come from the germline V gene (reference sequence). This CDR3 is built from 13 residues. V lost 1 base and J lost 10, with 8 bases in between. This rearrangement joins TRBV15 to TRBJ1-6, with TRBD1 as a possible D gene (6 bases). The source of this sequence is a human donor in good health. The specimen sequenced was PBMCs. CDR3 nucleotide sequence: TGTGCCACCAGCAGAGGTACAGGGTCACCCCTCCACTTT. It encodes CATSRGTGSPLHF.